The following is a T cell receptor (beta chain) sequence with its context. Its antigen remains unknown. Sequencing was performed with immunoSEQ multiplex PCR; in TCRdb, only in-frame clones are kept and a portion is missing. Of about 11,000 clones in the sample, 70% to 90% were seen once. Germline CDR1 MNHNY, CDR2 SVGAGI (reference sequence). The junction had 2 bases not matched to a gene; V was cut back by 2 bases and J by 5 bases. The CDR3 loop spans 13 amino acids. This specimen comes from a study of T cells in pancreatic ductal adenocarcinoma. The selected patients with pancreatic ductal adenocarcinoma had surgery but no neoadjuvant therapy. Whole-study results and caveats: Unique clonotypes were roughly 8-fold more numerous in blood than in tumor. Blood clonality (roughly 0.075) did not differ significantly from tumor (roughly 0.1). Results skew toward the minority of patients with early-stage disease. Comparisons of tumor and blood clonality may show falsely lower tumor diversity.

The sample consisted of PBMCs. The gene calls are TRBV6-6 and TRBJ2-7, with 8 bases identical to TRBD1. This TCR came from a human donor with pancreatic ductal adenocarcinoma. The CDR3 protein is CASSYQGADEQYF. The CDR3 coding sequence is TGTGCCAGCAGTTACCAGGGGGCCGACGAGCAGTACTTC.